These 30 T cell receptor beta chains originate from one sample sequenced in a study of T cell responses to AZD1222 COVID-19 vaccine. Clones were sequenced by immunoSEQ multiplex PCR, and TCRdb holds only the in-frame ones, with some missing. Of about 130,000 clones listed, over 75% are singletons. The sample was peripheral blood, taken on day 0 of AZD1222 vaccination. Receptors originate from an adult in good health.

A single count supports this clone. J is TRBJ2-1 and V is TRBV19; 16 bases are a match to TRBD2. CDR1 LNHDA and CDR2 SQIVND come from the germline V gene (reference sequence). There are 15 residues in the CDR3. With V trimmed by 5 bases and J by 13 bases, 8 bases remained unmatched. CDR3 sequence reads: CASSLGTSGRAGQFF. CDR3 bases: TGTGCCAGTAGTCTGGGGACTAGCGGGAGGGCCGGACAGTTCTTC.

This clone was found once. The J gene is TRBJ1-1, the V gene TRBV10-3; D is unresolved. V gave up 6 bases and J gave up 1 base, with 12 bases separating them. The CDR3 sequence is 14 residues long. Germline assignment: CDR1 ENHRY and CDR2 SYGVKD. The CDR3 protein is CAISGGHQNTEAFF. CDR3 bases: TGTGCCATCAGCGGAGGCCACCAGAACACTGAAGCTTTCTTT.

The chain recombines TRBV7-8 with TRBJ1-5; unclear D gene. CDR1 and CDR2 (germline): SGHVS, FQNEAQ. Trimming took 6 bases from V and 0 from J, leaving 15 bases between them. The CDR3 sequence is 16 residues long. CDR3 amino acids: CASSLSPPDSNQPQHF. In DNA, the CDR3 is TGTGCCAGCAGTCTATCACCCCCCGATAGCAATCAGCCCCAGCATTTT.

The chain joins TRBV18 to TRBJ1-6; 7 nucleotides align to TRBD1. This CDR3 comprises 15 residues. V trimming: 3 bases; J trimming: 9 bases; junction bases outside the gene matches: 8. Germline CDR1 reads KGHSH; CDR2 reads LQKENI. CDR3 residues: CASSPTGRSLSPLHF. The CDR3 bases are TGTGCCAGCTCACCGACAGGGCGAAGTCTTTCACCCCTCCACTTT.

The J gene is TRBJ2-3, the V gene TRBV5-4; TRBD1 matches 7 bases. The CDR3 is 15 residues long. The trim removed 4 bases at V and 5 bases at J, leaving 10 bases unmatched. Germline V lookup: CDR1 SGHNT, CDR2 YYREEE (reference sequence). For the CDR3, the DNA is TGTGCCAGCAGCGCAGACAGGGCGACAGGAGATACGCAGTATTTT. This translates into CASSADRATGDTQYF.

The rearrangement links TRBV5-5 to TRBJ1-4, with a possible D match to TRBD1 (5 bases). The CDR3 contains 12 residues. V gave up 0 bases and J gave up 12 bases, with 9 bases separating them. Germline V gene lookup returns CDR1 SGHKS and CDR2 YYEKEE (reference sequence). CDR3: CASSLAAGQLFF. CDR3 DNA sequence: TGTGCCAGCAGCTTGGCCGCAGGGCAACTGTTTTTT.

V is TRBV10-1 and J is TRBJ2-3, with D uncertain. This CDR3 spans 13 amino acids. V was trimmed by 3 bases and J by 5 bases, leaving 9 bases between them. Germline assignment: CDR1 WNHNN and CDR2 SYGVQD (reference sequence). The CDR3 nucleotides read TGCGCCAGCAGTGACACCGGCCTAGATACGCAGTATTTT. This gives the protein CASSDTGLDTQYF.

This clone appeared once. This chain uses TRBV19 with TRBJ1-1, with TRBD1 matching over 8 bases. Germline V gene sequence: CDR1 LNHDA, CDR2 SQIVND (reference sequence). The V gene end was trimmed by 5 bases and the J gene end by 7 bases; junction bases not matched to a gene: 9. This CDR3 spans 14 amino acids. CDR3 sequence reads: CASSSPRDRFEAFF. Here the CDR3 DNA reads TGTGCCAGTAGTTCGCCACGGGACAGGTTTGAAGCTTTCTTT.

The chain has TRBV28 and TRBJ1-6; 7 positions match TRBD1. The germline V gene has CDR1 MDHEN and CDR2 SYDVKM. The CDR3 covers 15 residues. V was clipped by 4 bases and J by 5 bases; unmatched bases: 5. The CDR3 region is CASSSRTGNNSPLHF. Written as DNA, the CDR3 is TGTGCCAGCAGTTCAAGGACAGGCAATAATTCACCCCTCCACTTT. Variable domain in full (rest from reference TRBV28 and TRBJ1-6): DVKVTQSSRYLVKRTGEKVFLECVQDMDHENMFWYRQDPGLGLRLIYFSYDVKMKEKGDIPEGYSVSREKKERFSLILESASTNQTSMYLCASSSRTGNNSPLHFGNGTRLTVT.

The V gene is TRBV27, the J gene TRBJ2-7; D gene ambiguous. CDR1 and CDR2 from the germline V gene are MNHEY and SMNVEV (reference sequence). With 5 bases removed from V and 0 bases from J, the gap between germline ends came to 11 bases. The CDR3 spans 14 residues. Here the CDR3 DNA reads TGTGCCAGCAGTCTCCAGCGAAGCTCCTACGAGCAGTACTTC. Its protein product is CASSLQRSSYEQYF.

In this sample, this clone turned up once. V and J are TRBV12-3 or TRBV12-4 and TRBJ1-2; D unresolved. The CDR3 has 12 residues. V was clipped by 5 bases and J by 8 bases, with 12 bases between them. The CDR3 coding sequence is TGTGCCAGCAGTCTTACCGTCCGGGGCTACACCTTC. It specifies CASSLTVRGYTF.

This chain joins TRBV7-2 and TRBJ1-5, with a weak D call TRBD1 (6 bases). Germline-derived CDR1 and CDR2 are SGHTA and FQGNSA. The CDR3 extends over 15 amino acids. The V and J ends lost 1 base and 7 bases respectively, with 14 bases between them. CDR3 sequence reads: CASSLEGGREQPQHF. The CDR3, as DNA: TGTGCCAGCAGCTTAGAGGGGGGGCGCGAGCAGCCCCAGCATTTT.

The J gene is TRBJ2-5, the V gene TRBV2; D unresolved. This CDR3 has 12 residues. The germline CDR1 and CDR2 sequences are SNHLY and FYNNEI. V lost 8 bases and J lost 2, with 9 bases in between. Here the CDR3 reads CASRPGQETQYF. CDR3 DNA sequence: TGTGCCAGCCGTCCTGGGCAAGAGACCCAGTACTTC.

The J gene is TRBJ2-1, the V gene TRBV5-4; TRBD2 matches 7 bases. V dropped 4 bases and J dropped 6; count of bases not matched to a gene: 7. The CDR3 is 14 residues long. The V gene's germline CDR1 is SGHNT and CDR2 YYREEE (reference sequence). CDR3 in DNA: TGTGCCAGCAGCAAACTAGCGCCGGCCAATGAGCAGTTCTTC. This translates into CASSKLAPANEQFF.

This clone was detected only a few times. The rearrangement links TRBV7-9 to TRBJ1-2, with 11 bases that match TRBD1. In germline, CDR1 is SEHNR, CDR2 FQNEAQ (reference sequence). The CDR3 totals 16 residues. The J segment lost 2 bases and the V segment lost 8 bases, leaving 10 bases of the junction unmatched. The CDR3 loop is CASRPPGQGDNYGYTF. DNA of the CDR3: TGTGCCAGCCGCCCCCCGGGACAGGGGGACAACTATGGCTACACCTTC.

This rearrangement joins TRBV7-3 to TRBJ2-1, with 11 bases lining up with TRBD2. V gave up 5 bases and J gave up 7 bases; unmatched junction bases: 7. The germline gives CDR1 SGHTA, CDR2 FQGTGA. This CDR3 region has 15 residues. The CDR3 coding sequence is TGTGCCAGCAGCCCTAGCAGACTAGCGGGAAATGAGCAGTTCTTC. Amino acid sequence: CASSPSRLAGNEQFF.

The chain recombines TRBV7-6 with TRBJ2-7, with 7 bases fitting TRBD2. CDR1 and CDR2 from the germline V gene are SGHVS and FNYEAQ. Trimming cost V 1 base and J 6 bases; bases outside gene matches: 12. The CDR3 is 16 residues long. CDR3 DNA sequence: TGTGCCAGCAGCTTAGGTGGTGCGGGAGCACCTTTCGAGCAGTACTTC. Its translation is CASSLGGAGAPFEQYF.

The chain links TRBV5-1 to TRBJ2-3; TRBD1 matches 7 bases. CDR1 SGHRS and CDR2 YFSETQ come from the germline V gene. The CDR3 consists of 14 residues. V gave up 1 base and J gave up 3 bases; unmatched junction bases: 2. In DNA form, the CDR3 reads TGCGCCAGCAGCTTGCAGGGACAGACAGATACGCAGTATTTT. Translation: CASSLQGQTDTQYF.

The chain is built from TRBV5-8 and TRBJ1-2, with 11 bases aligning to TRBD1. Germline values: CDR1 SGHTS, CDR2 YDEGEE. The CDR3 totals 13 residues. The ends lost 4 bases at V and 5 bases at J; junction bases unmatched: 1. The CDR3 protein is CASSRDRGYGYTF. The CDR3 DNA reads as TGTGCCAGCAGCCGGGACAGGGGGTATGGCTACACCTTC.

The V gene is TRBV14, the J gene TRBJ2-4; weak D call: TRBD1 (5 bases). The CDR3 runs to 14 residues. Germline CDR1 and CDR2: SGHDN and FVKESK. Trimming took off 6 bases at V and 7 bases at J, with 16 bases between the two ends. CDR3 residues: CASSPTQGPNIQYF. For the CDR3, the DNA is TGTGCCAGCAGTCCCACTCAGGGCCCCAACATTCAGTACTTC. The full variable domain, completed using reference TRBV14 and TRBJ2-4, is EAGVTQFPSHSVIEKGQTVTLRCDPISGHDNLYWYRRVMGKEIKFLLHFVKESKQDESGMPNNRFLAERTGGTYSTLKVQPAELEDSGVYFCASSPTQGPNIQYFGAGTRLSVL.

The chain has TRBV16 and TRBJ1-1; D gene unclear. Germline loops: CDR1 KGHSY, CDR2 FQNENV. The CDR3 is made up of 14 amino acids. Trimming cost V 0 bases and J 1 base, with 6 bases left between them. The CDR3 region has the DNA TGTGCCAGCAGCCAATCCCCGGGGAACACTGAAGCTTTCTTT. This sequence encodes CASSQSPGNTEAFF. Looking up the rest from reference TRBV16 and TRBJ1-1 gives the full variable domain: GEEVAQTPKHLVRGEGQKAKLYCAPIKGHSYVFWYQQVLKNEFKFLISFQNENVFDETGMPKERFSAKCLPNSPCSLEIQATKLEDSAVYFCASSQSPGNTEAFFGQGTRLTVV.

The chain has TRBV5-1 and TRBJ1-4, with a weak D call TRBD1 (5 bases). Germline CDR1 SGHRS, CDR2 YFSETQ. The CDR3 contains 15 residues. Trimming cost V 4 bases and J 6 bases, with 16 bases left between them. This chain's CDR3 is CASSHGRGSDEKLFF. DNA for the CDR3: TGCGCCAGCAGCCACGGACGGGGGTCCGATGAAAAACTGTTTTTT.

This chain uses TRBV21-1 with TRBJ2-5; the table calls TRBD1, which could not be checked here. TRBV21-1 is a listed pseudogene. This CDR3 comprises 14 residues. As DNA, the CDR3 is TGTGCCAGCAGCAAAGCTGGCAGGGAAGAGACCCAGTACTTC. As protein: CASSKAGREETQYF.

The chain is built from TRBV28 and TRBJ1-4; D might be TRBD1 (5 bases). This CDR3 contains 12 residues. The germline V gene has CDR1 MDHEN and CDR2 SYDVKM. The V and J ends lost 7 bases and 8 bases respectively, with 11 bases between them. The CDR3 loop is CASTRTREKLFF. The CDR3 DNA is TGTGCCAGCACCAGGACAAGGGAAAAACTGTTTTTT.

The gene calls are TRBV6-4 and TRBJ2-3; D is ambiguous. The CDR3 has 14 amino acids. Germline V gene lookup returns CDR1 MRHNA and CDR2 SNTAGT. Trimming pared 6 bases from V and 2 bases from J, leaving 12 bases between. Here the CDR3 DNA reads TGTGCCAGCAGCGTTAGGCCGTCCACAGATACGCAGTATTTT. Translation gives CASSVRPSTDTQYF.

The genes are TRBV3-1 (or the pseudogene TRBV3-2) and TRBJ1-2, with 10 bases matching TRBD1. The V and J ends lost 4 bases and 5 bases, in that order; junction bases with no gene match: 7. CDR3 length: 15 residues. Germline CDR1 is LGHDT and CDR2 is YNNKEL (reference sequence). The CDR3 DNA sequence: TGTGCCAGCAGCCCTGGGACAGGGGAACGGTATGGCTACACCTTC. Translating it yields CASSPGTGERYGYTF.

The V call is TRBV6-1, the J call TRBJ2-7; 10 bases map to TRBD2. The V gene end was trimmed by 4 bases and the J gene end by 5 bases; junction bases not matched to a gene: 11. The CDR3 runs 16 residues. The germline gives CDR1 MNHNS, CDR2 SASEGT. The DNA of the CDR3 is TGTGCCAGCAGTGGAACAGCGGGGGGGCCCTACGACGAGCAGTACTTC. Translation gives CASSGTAGGPYDEQYF.

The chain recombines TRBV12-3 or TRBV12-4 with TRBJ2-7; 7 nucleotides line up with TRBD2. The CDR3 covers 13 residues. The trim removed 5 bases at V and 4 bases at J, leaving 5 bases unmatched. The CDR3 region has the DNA TGTGCCAGCAGTACCCGGGAGGTGTACGAGCAGTACTTC. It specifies CASSTREVYEQYF.

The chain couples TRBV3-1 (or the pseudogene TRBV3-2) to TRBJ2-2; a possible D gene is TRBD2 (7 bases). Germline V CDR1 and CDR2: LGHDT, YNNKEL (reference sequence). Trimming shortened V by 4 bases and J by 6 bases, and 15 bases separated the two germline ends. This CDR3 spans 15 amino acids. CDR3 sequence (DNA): TGTGCCAGCAGCCGAGAAGGCGGGGGCCCCGGGGAGCTGTTTTTT. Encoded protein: CASSREGGGPGELFF.

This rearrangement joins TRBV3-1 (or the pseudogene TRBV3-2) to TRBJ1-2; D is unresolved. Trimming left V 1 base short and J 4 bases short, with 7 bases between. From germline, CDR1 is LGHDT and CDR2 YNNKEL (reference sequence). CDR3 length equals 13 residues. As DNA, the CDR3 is TGTGCCAGCAGCCAAGGGACGGTCTATGGCTACACCTTC. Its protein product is CASSQGTVYGYTF.